These T cell receptor beta chains were read from a single sample in a study of shared clonotypes between healthy human individuals. The table came from immunoSEQ multiplex PCR; TCRdb's copy has only in-frame clones and leaves some out. The sample records about 2.3 million clones, just over 90% being singletons. Sequenced sample: naive CD4+ T cells from PBMCs. Receptors were obtained from a man aged 18 to 29 in good health. Some clones in this sample may be carry-over from other donors' samples. Both conserved end residues are part of each CDR3. Fields, in order: J gene, clone size, D gene, V gene, CDR3 protein, CDR3 DNA. D genes are given only for firm matches. A clone size is listed for some rows: how often the clone was seen (once, few, many), or a class if it is expanded.

j_call: TRBJ1-2; clone_size: -; d_call: -; v_call: TRBV30; cdr3_aa: CAWSVAASLSYTF; cdr3_nt: TGTGCCTGGAGTGTAGCTGCTTCTCTTAGCTACACCTTC
j_call: TRBJ2-4; clone_size: -; d_call: TRBD2; v_call: TRBV2; cdr3_aa: CASSQRLAGGPGAKNIQYF; cdr3_nt: TGTGCCAGCTCCCAGAGACTAGCGGGAGGGCCGGGGGCCAAAAACATTCAGTACTTC
j_call: TRBJ1-2; clone_size: -; d_call: -; v_call: TRBV15; cdr3_aa: CATSLAGDGYTF; cdr3_nt: TGTGCCACCAGTTTGGCAGGGGATGGCTACACCTTC
j_call: TRBJ2-2; clone_size: -; d_call: -; v_call: TRBV7-3; cdr3_aa: CASSPTMSTGELFF; cdr3_nt: TGTGCCAGCAGCCCCACCATGAGCACCGGGGAGCTGTTTTTT
j_call: TRBJ2-5; clone_size: -; d_call: -; v_call: TRBV7-6; cdr3_aa: CASSYILGTSGQETQYF; cdr3_nt: TGTGCCAGCAGCTACATTCTAGGGACGAGTGGACAAGAGACCCAGTACTTC
j_call: TRBJ1-1; clone_size: -; d_call: -; v_call: TRBV12-1; cdr3_aa: CASSFPRGGRYTEAFF; cdr3_nt: TGTGCCAGCAGCTTCCCCCGCGGAGGGAGGTACACTGAAGCTTTCTTT
j_call: TRBJ2-6; clone_size: -; d_call: -; v_call: TRBV28; cdr3_aa: CASNGGSSGANVLTF; cdr3_nt: TGTGCCAGCAATGGCGGATCCTCTGGGGCCAACGTCCTGACTTTC
j_call: TRBJ2-3; clone_size: -; d_call: TRBD2; v_call: TRBV7-3; cdr3_aa: CASSSTSGSGDTQYF; cdr3_nt: TGTGCCAGCAGCTCGACTAGCGGGAGCGGAGATACGCAGTATTTT
j_call: TRBJ2-7; clone_size: -; d_call: -; v_call: TRBV27; cdr3_aa: CASSRGQRLYEQYF; cdr3_nt: TGTGCCAGCAGTCGAGGGCAGAGACTCTACGAGCAGTACTTC
j_call: TRBJ2-3; clone_size: -; d_call: -; v_call: TRBV27; cdr3_aa: CASSFSGRLTDTQYF; cdr3_nt: TGTGCCAGCAGTTTCTCAGGGAGGCTCACAGATACGCAGTATTTT
j_call: TRBJ2-1; clone_size: once; d_call: -; v_call: TRBV19; cdr3_aa: CASSKQNGGGGGDEQFF; cdr3_nt: TGTGCCAGTAGTAAGCAGAACGGCGGGGGCGGTGGGGATGAGCAGTTCTTC
j_call: TRBJ2-7; clone_size: once; d_call: -; v_call: TRBV27; cdr3_aa: CASSSIVGGYEQYF; cdr3_nt: TGTGCCAGCAGCTCTATAGTGGGAGGCTACGAGCAGTACTTC
j_call: TRBJ1-2; clone_size: -; d_call: TRBD1; v_call: TRBV15; cdr3_aa: CATSRTGTTTSPTF; cdr3_nt: TGTGCCACCAGCAGGACAGGGACAACTACCTCCCCCACCTTC
j_call: TRBJ2-4; clone_size: -; d_call: -; v_call: TRBV13; cdr3_aa: CASSLGIRRESLAKNIQYF; cdr3_nt: TGTGCCAGCAGCTTAGGCATCCGACGGGAGTCCTTAGCCAAAAACATTCAGTACTTC
j_call: TRBJ1-5; clone_size: -; d_call: TRBD1; v_call: TRBV2; cdr3_aa: CASGQATSNQPQHF; cdr3_nt: TGTGCCAGCGGACAGGCGACTAGCAATCAGCCCCAGCATTTT
j_call: TRBJ2-1; clone_size: -; d_call: -; v_call: TRBV2; cdr3_aa: CASSEWGQGIRNEQFF; cdr3_nt: TGTGCCAGCAGTGAATGGGGGCAGGGGATTAGGAATGAGCAGTTCTTC
j_call: TRBJ2-7; clone_size: few; d_call: TRBD1; v_call: TRBV9; cdr3_aa: CASSVGGTVPNEQYF; cdr3_nt: TGTGCCAGCAGCGTAGGGGGGACAGTCCCTAACGAGCAGTACTTC
j_call: TRBJ2-7; clone_size: -; d_call: -; v_call: TRBV6-1; cdr3_aa: CASIFQASSYEQYF; cdr3_nt: TGTGCCAGCATCTTTCAGGCCTCCTCCTACGAGCAGTACTTC
j_call: TRBJ2-1; clone_size: -; d_call: TRBD2; v_call: TRBV5-1; cdr3_aa: CASSRLAGRKQYNEQFF; cdr3_nt: TGCGCCAGCAGCCGCCTAGCGGGTAGGAAACAATACAATGAGCAGTTCTTC
j_call: TRBJ2-1; clone_size: -; d_call: -; v_call: TRBV5-1; cdr3_aa: CASSLLTDLDEQFF; cdr3_nt: TGCGCCAGCAGCCTACTTACAGATCTCGATGAGCAGTTCTTC
j_call: TRBJ1-3; clone_size: -; d_call: -; v_call: TRBV2; cdr3_aa: CASSETGNTIYF; cdr3_nt: TGTGCCAGCAGTGAAACTGGAAACACCATATATTTT
j_call: TRBJ2-5; clone_size: -; d_call: -; v_call: TRBV7-9; cdr3_aa: CASSGAETQYF; cdr3_nt: TGTGCCAGCAGTGGGGCAGAGACCCAGTACTTC
j_call: TRBJ1-5; clone_size: -; d_call: TRBD1; v_call: TRBV28; cdr3_aa: CATDRGPGQPQHF; cdr3_nt: TGTGCCACCGACAGGGGACCGGGACAGCCCCAGCATTTT
j_call: TRBJ1-2; clone_size: -; d_call: -; v_call: TRBV19; cdr3_aa: CASRVWGEAYGYTF; cdr3_nt: TGTGCCAGTAGGGTATGGGGAGAGGCCTATGGCTACACCTTC
j_call: TRBJ2-3; clone_size: -; d_call: -; v_call: TRBV9; cdr3_aa: CASSVFGGRDTQYF; cdr3_nt: TGTGCCAGCAGCGTATTTGGGGGTCGGGATACGCAGTATTTT
j_call: TRBJ2-2; clone_size: -; d_call: TRBD2; v_call: TRBV11-2; cdr3_aa: CASSPLSGSTGELFF; cdr3_nt: TGTGCCAGCAGCCCCCTTAGCGGGAGCACCGGGGAGCTGTTTTTT
j_call: TRBJ1-2; clone_size: once; d_call: -; v_call: TRBV7-2; cdr3_aa: CASSPGRVEYGYTF; cdr3_nt: TGTGCCAGCAGCCCCGGACGGGTCGAGTATGGCTACACCTTC
j_call: TRBJ2-1; clone_size: -; d_call: -; v_call: TRBV28; cdr3_aa: CASSSRQFSVQFF; cdr3_nt: TGTGCCAGCAGTTCCAGACAGTTTTCGGTGCAGTTCTTC
j_call: TRBJ1-1; clone_size: -; d_call: -; v_call: TRBV9; cdr3_aa: CASSAQLLGAEAFF; cdr3_nt: TGTGCCAGCAGCGCCCAACTTCTGGGGGCTGAAGCTTTCTTT
j_call: TRBJ1-4; clone_size: -; d_call: -; v_call: TRBV5-1; cdr3_aa: CASSLDVGFYEKLFF; cdr3_nt: TGCGCCAGCAGCTTGGATGTAGGGTTTTATGAAAAACTGTTTTTT
j_call: TRBJ1-1; clone_size: -; d_call: TRBD1; v_call: TRBV28; cdr3_aa: CASSSISPGTGAEEAFF; cdr3_nt: TGTGCCAGCAGTTCTATCAGCCCCGGGACAGGGGCGGAAGAAGCTTTCTTT
j_call: TRBJ2-7; clone_size: -; d_call: -; v_call: TRBV15; cdr3_aa: CATSRGASYEQYF; cdr3_nt: TGTGCCACCAGCAGAGGGGCCTCCTACGAGCAGTACTTC
j_call: TRBJ2-7; clone_size: once; d_call: TRBD1; v_call: TRBV5-1; cdr3_aa: CASSFWDRGVYEQYF; cdr3_nt: TGCGCCAGCAGCTTTTGGGACAGGGGTGTCTACGAGCAGTACTTC
j_call: TRBJ1-2; clone_size: -; d_call: -; v_call: TRBV6-5; cdr3_aa: CASSYNSLNYGYTF; cdr3_nt: TGTGCCAGCAGTTACAACAGCCTAAACTATGGCTACACCTTC
j_call: TRBJ1-3; clone_size: -; d_call: TRBD1; v_call: TRBV9; cdr3_aa: CASSIHRGPGNTIYF; cdr3_nt: TGTGCCAGCAGCATACACAGGGGGCCGGGAAACACCATATATTTT
j_call: TRBJ1-1; clone_size: few; d_call: TRBD1; v_call: TRBV5-1; cdr3_aa: CASRPGQGATEAFF; cdr3_nt: TGCGCCAGCAGGCCCGGACAGGGAGCCACTGAAGCTTTCTTT
j_call: TRBJ2-7; clone_size: -; d_call: -; v_call: TRBV13; cdr3_aa: CASSLDPPRGGSEQYF; cdr3_nt: TGTGCCAGCAGCTTAGACCCCCCGAGAGGGGGGAGCGAGCAGTACTTC
j_call: TRBJ2-7; clone_size: -; d_call: -; v_call: TRBV28; cdr3_aa: CASSRFSYEQYF; cdr3_nt: TGTGCCAGCAGCCGTTTCTCCTACGAGCAGTACTTC
j_call: TRBJ2-7; clone_size: -; d_call: -; v_call: TRBV5-1; cdr3_aa: CASSLGVGGLNYEQYF; cdr3_nt: TGCGCCAGCAGCTTGGGGGTCGGGGGCCTCAATTACGAGCAGTACTTC
j_call: TRBJ2-1; clone_size: -; d_call: TRBD1; v_call: TRBV11-2; cdr3_aa: CASSSYRGRMYYNEQFF; cdr3_nt: TGTGCCAGCAGCTCGTACAGGGGGCGAATGTACTACAATGAGCAGTTCTTC
j_call: TRBJ2-3; clone_size: -; d_call: -; v_call: TRBV7-2; cdr3_aa: CASSLALWAGTDTQYF; cdr3_nt: TGTGCCAGCAGCTTAGCGCTCTGGGCAGGCACAGATACGCAGTATTTT
j_call: TRBJ1-5; clone_size: -; d_call: -; v_call: TRBV9; cdr3_aa: CASSAEHGNQPQHF; cdr3_nt: TGTGCCAGCAGCGCAGAACATGGCAATCAGCCCCAGCATTTT
j_call: TRBJ2-5; clone_size: -; d_call: -; v_call: TRBV5-1; cdr3_aa: CASSLAVSGQETQYF; cdr3_nt: TGCGCCAGCAGCTTGGCAGTTAGCGGCCAAGAGACCCAGTACTTC
j_call: TRBJ2-3; clone_size: -; d_call: -; v_call: TRBV7-9; cdr3_aa: CASSLGSGTSTDTQYF; cdr3_nt: TGTGCCAGCAGCTTAGGGTCTGGGACTAGCACAGATACGCAGTATTTT
j_call: TRBJ2-2; clone_size: -; d_call: TRBD2; v_call: TRBV10-3; cdr3_aa: CAISDRRESGELFF; cdr3_nt: TGTGCCATCAGTGATCGGCGGGAGTCCGGGGAGCTGTTTTTT
j_call: TRBJ1-5; clone_size: -; d_call: -; v_call: TRBV2; cdr3_aa: CASSEARVNQPQHF; cdr3_nt: TGTGCCAGCAGTGAAGCCAGGGTGAATCAGCCCCAGCATTTT
j_call: TRBJ1-5; clone_size: few; d_call: -; v_call: TRBV7-9; cdr3_aa: CASSPTGPHQPQHF; cdr3_nt: TGTGCCAGCAGCCCTACAGGCCCCCATCAGCCCCAGCATTTT
j_call: TRBJ1-2; clone_size: -; d_call: -; v_call: TRBV4-2; cdr3_aa: CASSQESGTSRGYTF; cdr3_nt: TGTGCCAGCAGCCAAGAGTCTGGGACCAGCCGTGGCTACACCTTC
j_call: TRBJ2-7; clone_size: -; d_call: -; v_call: TRBV2; cdr3_aa: CASSEPDTYEQYF; cdr3_nt: TGTGCCAGCAGTGAACCGGACACCTACGAGCAGTACTTC
j_call: TRBJ1-5; clone_size: -; d_call: -; v_call: TRBV5-1; cdr3_aa: CASSPGADGYSNQPQHF; cdr3_nt: TGCGCCAGCAGCCCCGGGGCGGACGGTTATAGCAATCAGCCCCAGCATTTT
j_call: TRBJ1-3; clone_size: -; d_call: -; v_call: TRBV28; cdr3_aa: CASSRTSLGNTIYF; cdr3_nt: TGTGCCAGCAGCCGGACCTCTTTAGGAAACACCATATATTTT
j_call: TRBJ2-5; clone_size: -; d_call: -; v_call: TRBV7-2; cdr3_aa: CASSFGPQETQYF; cdr3_nt: TGTGCCAGCAGCTTCGGCCCCCAAGAGACCCAGTACTTC
j_call: TRBJ2-2; clone_size: -; d_call: -; v_call: TRBV10-3; cdr3_aa: CAIKQGRSGELFF; cdr3_nt: TGTGCCATCAAGCAGGGGCGGTCCGGGGAGCTGTTTTTT
j_call: TRBJ2-5; clone_size: -; d_call: TRBD1; v_call: TRBV27; cdr3_aa: CASSLRGRDGGTQYF; cdr3_nt: TGTGCCAGCAGTTTAAGGGGGCGCGATGGGGGGACCCAGTACTTC
j_call: TRBJ2-7; clone_size: -; d_call: TRBD2; v_call: TRBV28; cdr3_aa: CASAISGGSYEQYF; cdr3_nt: TGTGCCAGCGCTATTAGCGGGGGGAGCTACGAGCAGTACTTC
j_call: TRBJ2-7; clone_size: -; d_call: TRBD2; v_call: TRBV28; cdr3_aa: CASSSPRLAGILYEQYF; cdr3_nt: TGTGCCAGCAGTTCCCCTAGACTAGCGGGAATCCTCTACGAGCAGTACTTC
j_call: TRBJ2-7; clone_size: -; d_call: -; v_call: TRBV9; cdr3_aa: CASSVEGREGQYF; cdr3_nt: TGTGCCAGCAGCGTAGAGGGGCGGGAAGGGCAGTACTTC
j_call: TRBJ2-7; clone_size: -; d_call: TRBD2; v_call: TRBV7-3; cdr3_aa: CASSFGGRDYEQYF; cdr3_nt: TGTGCCAGCAGCTTTGGCGGGAGGGACTACGAGCAGTACTTC
j_call: TRBJ2-7; clone_size: -; d_call: -; v_call: TRBV7-2; cdr3_aa: CASSLLGLRVWYEQYF; cdr3_nt: TGTGCCAGCAGCTTACTGGGGCTGAGGGTATGGTACGAGCAGTACTTC
j_call: TRBJ2-2; clone_size: -; d_call: -; v_call: TRBV7-8; cdr3_aa: CASSQPGPYTGELFF; cdr3_nt: TGTGCCAGCAGCCAACCGGGACCATACACCGGGGAGCTGTTTTTT